Presented here are 30 T cell receptor beta chains from one specimen sequenced in a study of CD8 T cells in ankylosing spondylitis. TCRdb reanalysed the 5' RACE reads using MiXCR and keeps one entry per CDR3 protein. Seen here are around 300,000 distinct CDR3 sequences, around 20% observed once, and the top ten hold about 3.5%. The specimen was blood, either unsorted or a sorted T cell fraction (not recorded which). The receptor source for this set is a female donor with ankylosing spondylitis or in good health (not recorded which).

This chain uses TRBV9 with TRBJ1-5; tentative D call: TRBD1 (5 bases). CDR3 length: 16 amino acids. With 2 bases removed from V and 0 bases from J, the gap between germline ends came to 12 bases. CDR1 and CDR2 from the germline V gene are SGDLS and YYNGEE. CDR3 sequence (DNA): TGTGCCAGCAGCGTTGGGGCACGAATTAGCAATCAGCCCCAGCATTTT. This gives the protein CASSVGARISNQPQHF.

The rearrangement links TRBV7-2 to TRBJ1-2; D is undetermined. The CDR3 is 13 amino acids. Trimming took 1 base from V and 6 from J, leaving 9 bases between them. Per germline, CDR1 SGHTA and CDR2 FQGNSA. The CDR3 reads CASSLGGKDGYTF. The CDR3 bases are TGTGCCAGCAGCTTAGGGGGAAAGGATGGCTACACCTTC.

The chain uses TRBV19 and TRBJ2-3; TRBD1 matches 7 bases. Germline loops: CDR1 LNHDA, CDR2 SQIVND (reference sequence). The junction had 4 bases not matched to a gene; V was cut back by 6 bases and J by 4 bases. The CDR3 loop spans 13 amino acids. The CDR3 loop reads CASRTTGSDTQYF. In DNA form, the CDR3 reads TGTGCCAGTAGAACGACAGGGTCAGATACGCAGTATTTT.

The rearrangement links TRBV7-2 to TRBJ2-7; 9 bases align to TRBD1. V lost 5 bases to trimming and J lost 5 bases; unmatched junction nucleotides: 10. The CDR3 length is 15 residues. The germline CDR1 and CDR2 sequences are SGHTA and FQGNSA. The CDR3 spells CASSLGRGQGNEQYF. CDR3 bases: TGTGCCAGCAGCCTAGGACGGGGACAGGGAAACGAGCAGTACTTC.

CDR3 sequence: CSVERGLAGSYEQYF. For the CDR3, the DNA is TGCAGCGTTGAAAGAGGACTAGCGGGGTCCTACGAGCAGTACTTC. The rearrangement uses TRBV29-1 and TRBJ2-7, with 12 bases aligning to TRBD2. Germline V gene data show CDR1 as SQVTM and CDR2 as ANQGSEA. The J segment lost 1 base and the V segment lost 2 bases, leaving 3 bases of the junction unmatched. This CDR3 comprises 15 residues.

The J gene is TRBJ2-7, the V gene TRBV5-6; TRBD1 matches at 7 bases. The germline CDR1 and CDR2 sequences are SGHDT and YYEEEE. Trimming removed 4 bases from V and 0 bases from J; junction bases left unmatched: 4. The CDR3 runs to 14 residues. Here the CDR3 reads CASSPQGISYEQYF. As DNA, the CDR3 is TGTGCCAGCAGCCCACAGGGGATCTCCTACGAGCAGTACTTC.

This clonotype was seen a few times. The chain recombines TRBV20-1 with TRBJ1-1, with D hard to call. CDR1 is DFQATT and CDR2 is SNEGSKA in the germline V gene (reference sequence). Trimming shortened V by 5 bases and J by 10 bases, and 14 bases separated the two germline ends. The CDR3 runs to 11 residues. DNA of the CDR3: TGCAGTGCTTCCCCGGCGGTGGGAGCTTTCTTT. This codes for CSASPAVGAFF.

This clonotype was found a few times. This chain connects TRBV20-1 to TRBJ2-1; 9 positions agree with TRBD2. The V gene end was trimmed by 5 bases and the J gene end by 4 bases; junction bases not matched to a gene: 6. The germline CDR1 and CDR2 sequences are DFQATT and SNEGSKA (reference sequence). The length of the CDR3 is 14 residues. This CDR3 reads CSAGRTSVYNEQFF. DNA of the CDR3: TGCAGTGCTGGAAGGACTAGCGTATACAATGAGCAGTTCTTC.

This clonotype was found a few times. The genes are TRBV6-5 and TRBJ1-5; perhaps TRBD1 as D (5 bases). Germline lookup yields CDR1 MNHEY and CDR2 SVGAGI. The CDR3 covers 11 residues. Trimming shortened V by 8 bases and J by 5 bases, and 7 bases separated the two germline ends. CDR3 in DNA: TGTGCCAGCCTGGGGGATCAGCCCCAGCATTTT. It yields the protein CASLGDQPQHF.

The chain joins TRBV7-7 to TRBJ2-1; 8 nucleotides agree with TRBD1. CDR3 size: 16 residues. Germline assignment: CDR1 SSHAT and CDR2 FNYEAQ (reference sequence). Trimming removed 5 bases from V and 8 bases from J; junction bases left unmatched: 14. In nucleotides, the CDR3 is TGTGCCAGCAGCCTTAACGTCGAGACAGGGGCCCATGAGCAGTTCTTC. Amino acids: CASSLNVETGAHEQFF.

This clonotype was seen more than once but under ten times. The rearrangement joins TRBV7-6 to TRBJ2-7; no clear D gene. Germline V CDR1 and CDR2: SGHVS, FNYEAQ. There are 13 residues in the CDR3. V lost 1 base and J 6 bases, leaving 10 bases between the germline ends. CDR3 loop: CASSLDGGGEQYF. As DNA, the CDR3 is TGTGCCAGCAGCTTAGACGGCGGTGGCGAGCAGTACTTC.

This chain links TRBV15 with TRBJ2-3; 8 bases fit TRBD2. V trimming: 0 bases; J trimming: 1 base; junction bases outside the gene matches: 6. The germline V gene encodes CDR1 LNHNV and CDR2 YYDKDF (reference sequence). This CDR3 has 17 residues. CDR3 sequence: CATSRDLREGGTDTQYF. For the CDR3, the DNA is TGTGCCACCAGCAGAGATTTACGGGAGGGGGGCACAGATACGCAGTATTTT. The entire variable domain, with the rest obtained from reference TRBV15 and TRBJ2-3, is as follows: DAMVIQNPRYQVTQFGKPVTLSCSQTLNHNVMYWYQQKSSQAPKLLFHYYDKDFNNEADTPDNFQSRRPNTSFCFLDIRSPGLGDTAMYLCATSRDLREGGTDTQYFGPGTRLTVL.

J is TRBJ2-5 and V is TRBV12-5; weak D call: TRBD1 (5 bases). V was shortened by 0 bases and J by 5 bases, with 13 bases between the two germline ends. CDR1 and CDR2 from the germline V gene are LGHNT and FRNRAP. CDR3 length: 15 amino acids. CDR3 nucleotides: TGTGCTAGTGGTTTGGTTACACAGGCGGCGGAGACCCAGTACTTC. It codes for CASGLVTQAAETQYF. The whole variable domain, filled in from reference TRBV12-5 and TRBJ2-5, reads DARVTQTPRHKVTEMGQEVTMRCQPILGHNTVFWYRQTMMQGLELLAYFRNRAPLDDSGMPKDRFSAEMPDATLATLKIQPSEPRDSAVYFCASGLVTQAAETQYFGPGTRLLVL.

This clonotype appeared a few times. The chain recombines TRBV5-6 with TRBJ2-1, with 11 bases lining up with TRBD2. The CDR3 sequence is 17 residues long. Germline trimming cut 5 bases from V and 1 base from J; bases unmatched to any gene: 8. The V gene's germline CDR1 is SGHDT and CDR2 YYEEEE. The CDR3, as DNA: TGTGCCAGCAGGATGGGGGGGACTAGCGGTTCCTACAATGAGCAGTTCTTC. Translating it yields CASRMGGTSGSYNEQFF.

The chain employs TRBV19 and TRBJ1-5, with no clear D. V was cut by 10 bases and J by 3 bases, with 10 bases left in between. The CDR3 consists of 12 residues. Germline loops: CDR1 LNHDA, CDR2 SQIVND (reference sequence). CDR3 DNA: TGTGCCACCCGAGGAAACAATCAGCCCCAGCATTTT. Translating gives CATRGNNQPQHF.

This clonotype was seen a handful of times. V and J are TRBV5-6 and TRBJ2-3; 11 bases fit TRBD2. Germline trimming cut 2 bases from V and 4 bases from J; bases unmatched to any gene: 9. The CDR3 spans 17 residues. The germline CDR1 and CDR2 sequences are SGHDT and YYEEEE. The CDR3 loop is CASSLGLAGSGADTQYF. The CDR3 DNA reads TGTGCCAGCAGCTTAGGACTAGCGGGCTCCGGGGCAGATACGCAGTATTTT.

This clonotype was counted a few times. This sequence joins TRBV7-2 and TRBJ2-1, with D perhaps TRBD2 (5 bases). Germline assignment: CDR1 SGHTA and CDR2 FQGNSA. The CDR3 length is 15 residues. Trimming shortened V by 3 bases and J by 0 bases, and 9 bases separated the two germline ends. CDR3 sequence: CASSFDYRSYNEQFF. The CDR3 nucleotides read TGTGCCAGCAGCTTCGACTATCGCTCCTACAATGAGCAGTTCTTC.

This clonotype was detected ten times or more. The V call is TRBV10-3, the J call TRBJ2-1, with 8 bases identical to TRBD1. This CDR3 contains 14 residues. CDR1 is ENHRY and CDR2 is SYGVKD in the germline V gene. J gave up 5 bases and V 6 bases, and 6 bases lay outside the gene matches. CDR3 nucleotides: TGTGCCATCAGCCAGGGGGCGAATCACAATGAGCAGTTCTTC. It translates to CAISQGANHNEQFF.

The chain is built from TRBV7-3 and TRBJ2-3, with D unclear. V was pared by 5 bases and J by 6 bases, with 9 bases between. Germline CDR1 SGHTA, CDR2 FQGTGA. The CDR3 is 12 amino acids. The CDR3 DNA reads as TGTGCCAGCAGCGCCGGATTTGATACGCAGTATTTT. This encodes CASSAGFDTQYF. Full variable domain (outside the CDR3, taken from reference TRBV7-3 and TRBJ2-3): GAGVSQTPSNKVTEKGKYVELRCDPISGHTALYWYRQSLGQGPEFLIYFQGTGAADDSGLPNDRFFAVRPEGSVSTLKIQRTERGDSAVYLCASSAGFDTQYFGPGTRLTVL.

The rearrangement joins TRBV28 to TRBJ2-5; 13 nucleotides match TRBD2. CDR3 length: 20 amino acids. Per germline, CDR1 MDHEN and CDR2 SYDVKM. Trimming removed 6 bases from V and 1 base from J; junction bases left unmatched: 17. The CDR3 DNA follows: TGTGCCAGCAGCTCTATCCCCGCGGGACTAGCGGGGTTGTTCCAAGAGACCCAGTACTTC. As protein: CASSSIPAGLAGLFQETQYF.

In this sample, this clonotype turned up many times. This chain links TRBV29-1 with TRBJ2-2; 7 bases fit TRBD1. Germline V lookup: CDR1 SQVTM, CDR2 ANQGSEA. The J segment lost 1 base and the V segment lost 6 bases, leaving 5 bases of the junction unmatched. The CDR3 is 14 residues long. CDR3 bases: TGCAGCGTGGGGGACAGACAGAACACCGGGGAGCTGTTTTTT. It is translated as CSVGDRQNTGELFF.

This clonotype was seen a handful of times. The chain employs TRBV20-1 and TRBJ2-7; tentatively, D is TRBD2 (5 bases). The CDR3 length is 11 residues. The V end was cut by 2 bases, the J end by 4 bases, with 6 bases between. Germline V gene lookup returns CDR1 DFQATT and CDR2 SNEGSKA (reference sequence). Here the CDR3 reads CSARWTYEQYF. The CDR3 bases are TGCAGTGCTAGATGGACTTACGAGCAGTACTTC.

This clonotype is a singleton in its sample. The chain links TRBV7-2 to TRBJ2-4; 12 bases fit TRBD2. The CDR3 sequence is 16 residues long. In germline, CDR1 is SGHTA, CDR2 FQGNSA. V gave up 6 bases and J gave up 7 bases; unmatched junction bases: 10. The CDR3 coding sequence is TGTGCCAGCAGTCCTCTAGCGGGAGGGCCTCAGAACATTCAGTACTTC. It yields the protein CASSPLAGGPQNIQYF. The whole variable domain, remainder taken from reference TRBV7-2 and TRBJ2-4, is GAGVSQSPSNKVTEKGKDVELRCDPISGHTALYWYRQSLGQGLEFLIYFQGNSAPDKSGLPSDRFSAERTGGSVSTLTIQRTQQEDSAVYLCASSPLAGGPQNIQYFGAGTRLSVL.

This clonotype was detected only a few times. The chain has TRBV27 and TRBJ2-3, with D maybe TRBD2 (5 bases). V was cut by 3 bases and J by 3 bases, with 19 bases left in between. This CDR3 contains 17 residues. Germline V gene sequence: CDR1 MNHEY, CDR2 SMNVEV (reference sequence). CDR3 sequence (DNA): TGTGCCAGCAGTTTCCTCAGCGGCGCCTCGGTTACAGATACGCAGTATTTT. The encoded protein is CASSFLSGASVTDTQYF.

V and J are TRBV7-9 and TRBJ2-3; weak D call: TRBD2 (5 bases). V lost 2 bases to trimming and J lost 11 bases, with 11 bases between them. The CDR3 has 12 residues. CDR1 and CDR2 (germline): SEHNR, FQNEAQ (reference sequence). CDR3 sequence: CASSLSGGKQYF. The DNA for the CDR3 is TGTGCCAGCAGCTTAAGCGGTGGGAAGCAGTATTTT.

This clonotype was detected only a few times. The chain couples TRBV5-1 to TRBJ2-5; possibly TRBD1 for D (5 bases). This CDR3 region has 16 residues. Germline V gene lookup returns CDR1 SGHRS and CDR2 YFSETQ. V shed 3 bases and J shed 2 bases, with 17 bases lying between them. The DNA for the CDR3 is TGCGCCAGCAGCTCTACCCCCTCAGGGTTTCAAGAGACCCAGTACTTC. This sequence encodes CASSSTPSGFQETQYF.

V gene TRBV28 combines with J gene TRBJ2-1; 9 nucleotides line up with TRBD1. V lost 6 bases, J lost 6 bases, and 9 bases stayed unmatched. Germline CDR1 MDHEN, CDR2 SYDVKM. CDR3 size: 15 residues. The CDR3 DNA sequence: TGTGCCAGCAGAACTCCGGGACAGGGAATCAATGAGCAGTTCTTC. This gives the protein CASRTPGQGINEQFF.

The genes are TRBV11-1 and TRBJ2-1; D is ambiguous. The CDR3 is made up of 15 amino acids. The V gene lost 5 bases and the J gene lost 6 bases, with 17 bases spanning the gap. The germline gives CDR1 SGHAT, CDR2 FQDESV (reference sequence). CDR3 in DNA: TGTGCCAGCAGCCTTCCCCGTCAGCAGAGCAATGAGCAGTTCTTC. Its protein is CASSLPRQQSNEQFF.

The V call is TRBV12-3 or TRBV12-4, the J call TRBJ2-1; D is perhaps TRBD2 (5 bases). Trimming stripped 3 bases from V and 0 bases from J, with 9 bases between. The CDR3 is made up of 15 amino acids. CDR3 in DNA: TGTGCCAGCAGTTTCGGGGATCCCTCCTACAATGAGCAGTTCTTC. It yields the protein CASSFGDPSYNEQFF.

V gene TRBV20-1 combines with J gene TRBJ2-7, with 7 bases that match TRBD1. The CDR3 is 13 residues long. Germline CDR1 DFQATT, CDR2 SNEGSKA (reference sequence). Trimming at V came to 3 bases and at J to 5 bases, leaving 7 bases not matched to a gene. The CDR3 bases are TGCAGTGCTAGCGATCAGGGGGTGGACGAGCAGTACTTC. Translation: CSASDQGVDEQYF.